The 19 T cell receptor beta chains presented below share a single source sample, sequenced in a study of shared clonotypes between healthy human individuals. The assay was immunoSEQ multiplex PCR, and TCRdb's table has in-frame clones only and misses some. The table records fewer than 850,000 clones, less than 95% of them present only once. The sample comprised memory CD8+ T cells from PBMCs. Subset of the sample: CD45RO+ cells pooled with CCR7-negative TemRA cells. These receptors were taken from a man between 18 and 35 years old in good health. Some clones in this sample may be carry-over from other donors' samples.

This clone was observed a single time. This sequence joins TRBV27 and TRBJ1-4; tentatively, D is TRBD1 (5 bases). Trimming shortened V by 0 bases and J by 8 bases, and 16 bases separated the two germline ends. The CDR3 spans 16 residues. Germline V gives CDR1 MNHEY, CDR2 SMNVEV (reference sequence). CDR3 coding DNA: TGTGCCAGCAGTTTATCGGCAGGGTTACAGGAAGAAAAACTGTTTTTT. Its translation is CASSLSAGLQEEKLFF.

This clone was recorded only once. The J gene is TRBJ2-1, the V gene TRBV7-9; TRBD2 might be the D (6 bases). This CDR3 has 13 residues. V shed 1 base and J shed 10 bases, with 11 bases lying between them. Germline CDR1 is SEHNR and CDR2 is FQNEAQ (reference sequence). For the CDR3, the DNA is TGTGCCAGCAGCTTAGGGGGGGAAGCCGAGCAGTTCTTC. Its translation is CASSLGGEAEQFF.

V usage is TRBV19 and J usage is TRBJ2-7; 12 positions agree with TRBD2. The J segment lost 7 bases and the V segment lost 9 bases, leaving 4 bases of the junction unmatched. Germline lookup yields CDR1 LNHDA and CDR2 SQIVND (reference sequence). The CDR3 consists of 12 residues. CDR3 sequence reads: CASRTSGTEQYF. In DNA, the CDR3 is TGTGCCAGCCGGACTAGCGGGACAGAGCAGTACTTC.

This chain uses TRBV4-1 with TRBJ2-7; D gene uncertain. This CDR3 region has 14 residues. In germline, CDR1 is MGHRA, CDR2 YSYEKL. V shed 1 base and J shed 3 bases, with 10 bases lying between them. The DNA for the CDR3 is TGCGCCAGCAGCCAAGCTGGTACTTACTACGAGCAGTACTTC. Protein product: CASSQAGTYYEQYF.

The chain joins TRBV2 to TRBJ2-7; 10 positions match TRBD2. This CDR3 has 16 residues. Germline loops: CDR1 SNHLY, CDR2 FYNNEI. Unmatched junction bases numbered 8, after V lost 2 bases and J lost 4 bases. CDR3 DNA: TGTGCCAGCAGTGAATACCCTAGCGGGAGTAATTACGAGCAGTACTTC. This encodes CASSEYPSGSNYEQYF.

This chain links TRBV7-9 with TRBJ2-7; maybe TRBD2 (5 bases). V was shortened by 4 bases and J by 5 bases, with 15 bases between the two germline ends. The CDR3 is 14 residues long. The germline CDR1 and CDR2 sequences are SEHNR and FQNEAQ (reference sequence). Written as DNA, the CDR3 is TGTGCCAGCAGCTCACCGAGACTATATCACGAGCAGTACTTC. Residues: CASSSPRLYHEQYF.

DNA of the CDR3: TGTGCCAGCACCATAGACTCTGCAACTAATGAAAAACTGTTTTTT. This encodes CASTIDSATNEKLFF. The V gene is TRBV28, the J gene TRBJ1-4; no definite D call. The germline V gene encodes CDR1 MDHEN and CDR2 SYDVKM. With 7 bases removed from V and 0 bases from J, the gap between germline ends came to 12 bases. This CDR3 has 15 residues.

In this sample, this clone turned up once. CDR3 residues: CASSPYYRTSGYEQYF. CDR3 in DNA: TGTGCCAGCAGTCCCTACTACCGGACATCGGGCTACGAGCAGTACTTC. This chain connects TRBV7-9 to TRBJ2-7; perhaps TRBD1 as D (5 bases). V dropped 6 bases and J dropped 3 bases, with 21 bases sitting between them. CDR3 length equals 16 residues. CDR1 is SEHNR, CDR2 FQNEAQ, per germline (reference sequence).

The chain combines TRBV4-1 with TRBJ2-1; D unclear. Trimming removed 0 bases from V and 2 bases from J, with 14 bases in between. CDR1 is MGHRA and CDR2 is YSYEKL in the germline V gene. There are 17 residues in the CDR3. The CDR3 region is CASSQDSVRFPYNEQFF. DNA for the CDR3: TGCGCCAGCAGCCAAGATTCCGTCCGGTTCCCCTACAATGAGCAGTTCTTC.

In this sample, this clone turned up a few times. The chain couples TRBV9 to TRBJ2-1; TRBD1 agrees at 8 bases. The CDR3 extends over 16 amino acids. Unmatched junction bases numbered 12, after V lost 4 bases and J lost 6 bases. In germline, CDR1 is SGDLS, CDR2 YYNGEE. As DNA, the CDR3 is TGTGCCAGCAGCCTTCAAGCAGGGGGCGCGGGCAATGAGCAGTTCTTC. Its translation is CASSLQAGGAGNEQFF.

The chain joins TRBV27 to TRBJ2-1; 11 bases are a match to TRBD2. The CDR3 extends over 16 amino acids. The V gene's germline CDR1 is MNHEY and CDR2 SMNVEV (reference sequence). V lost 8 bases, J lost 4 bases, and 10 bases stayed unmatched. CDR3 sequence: CASDTSSGRAYNEQFF. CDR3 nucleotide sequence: TGTGCCAGCGATACCAGTAGCGGGAGGGCTTACAATGAGCAGTTCTTC.

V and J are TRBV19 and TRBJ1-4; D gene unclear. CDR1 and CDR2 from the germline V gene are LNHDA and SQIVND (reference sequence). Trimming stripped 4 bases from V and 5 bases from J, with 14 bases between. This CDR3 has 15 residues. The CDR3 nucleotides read TGTGCCAGTAGTAGCAAACCTGACCGGAATGAAAAACTGTTTTTT. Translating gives CASSSKPDRNEKLFF.

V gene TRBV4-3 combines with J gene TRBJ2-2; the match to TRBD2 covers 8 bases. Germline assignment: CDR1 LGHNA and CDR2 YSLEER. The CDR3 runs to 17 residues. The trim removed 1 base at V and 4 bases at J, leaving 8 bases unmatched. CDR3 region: CASSQGGLVGGTGELFF. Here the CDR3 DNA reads TGCGCCAGCAGCCAAGGGGGACTAGTAGGTGGCACCGGGGAGCTGTTTTTT.

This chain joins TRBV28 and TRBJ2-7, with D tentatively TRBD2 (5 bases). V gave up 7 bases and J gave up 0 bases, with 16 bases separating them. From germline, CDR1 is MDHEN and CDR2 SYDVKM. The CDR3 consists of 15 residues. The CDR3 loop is CASKNGISVSYEQYF. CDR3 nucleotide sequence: TGTGCCAGCAAAAACGGGATCTCGGTCTCCTACGAGCAGTACTTC.

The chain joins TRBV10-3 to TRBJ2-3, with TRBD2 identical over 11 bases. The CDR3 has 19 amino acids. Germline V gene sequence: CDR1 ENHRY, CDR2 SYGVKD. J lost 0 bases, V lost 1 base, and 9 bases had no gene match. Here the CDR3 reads CAISELWTSGPTSTDTQYF. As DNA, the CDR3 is TGTGCCATCAGTGAGTTGTGGACTAGCGGGCCCACTAGCACAGATACGCAGTATTTT.

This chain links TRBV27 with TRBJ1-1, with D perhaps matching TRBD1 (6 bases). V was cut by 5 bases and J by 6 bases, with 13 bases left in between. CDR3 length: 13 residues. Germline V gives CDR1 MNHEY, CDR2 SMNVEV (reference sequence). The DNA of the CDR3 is TGTGCCAGCAGTGCAAGACAGGCTCCTGAAGCTTTCTTT. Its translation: CASSARQAPEAFF.

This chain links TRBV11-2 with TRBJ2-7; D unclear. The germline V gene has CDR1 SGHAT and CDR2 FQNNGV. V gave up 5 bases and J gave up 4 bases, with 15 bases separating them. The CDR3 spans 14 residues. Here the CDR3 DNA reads TGTGCCAGCAGCCCCCCAGGCGGACCTTACGAGCAGTACTTC. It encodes CASSPPGGPYEQYF.

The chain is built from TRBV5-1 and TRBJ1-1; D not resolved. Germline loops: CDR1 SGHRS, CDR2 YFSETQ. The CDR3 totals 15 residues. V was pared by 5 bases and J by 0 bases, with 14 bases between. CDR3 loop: CASRTREWLNTEAFF. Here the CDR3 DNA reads TGCGCCAGCAGGACGAGAGAATGGTTGAACACTGAAGCTTTCTTT.

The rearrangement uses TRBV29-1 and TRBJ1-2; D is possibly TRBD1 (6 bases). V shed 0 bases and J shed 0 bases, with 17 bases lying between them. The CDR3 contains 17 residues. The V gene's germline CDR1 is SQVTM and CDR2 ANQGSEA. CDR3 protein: CSVEDPMVGGSNYGYTF. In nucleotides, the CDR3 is TGCAGCGTTGAAGACCCTATGGTGGGGGGCTCTAACTATGGCTACACCTTC.